This T cell receptor beta chain stems from a study of T-cell memory formation after mild COVID-19. General study points: CD4+ contracting clones were mainly CM and EM; CD8+ ones, EMRA.

On this clonotype: Antigen unknown.

This CDR3 spans 15 amino acids. Germline V gene sequence: CDR1 SGHRS, CDR2 YFSETQ. V was pared by 0 bases and J by 5 bases, with 15 bases between. TCRdb re-called the 5' RACE reads with MiXCR, one entry per CDR3 protein. The sample shows fewer than 450,000 distinct CDR3 sequences, around 24% of them seen only once. The chain uses TRBV5-1 and TRBJ2-7; D might be TRBD1 or TRBD2, each matching 5 bases. Specimen: PBMCs or a T cell subset sorted from them (not recorded which). The sequence was obtained from an adult woman who had mild COVID-19 (a few samples of this study predate the infection). Cell type and time point are not known. CDR3 amino acids: CASSLGSGSGDEQYF. DNA of the CDR3: TGCGCCAGCAGCTTGGGGTCAGGGAGCGGCGACGAGCAGTACTTC.